This TCR beta chain originates from a study of T cell repertoires in aging, cancer and after chemotherapy. This clonotype was counted only a few times. Peripheral blood genomic DNA, not sorted cells or RNA, was the template. Rearranged V-D-J TRB sequences were amplified with a mixed TRB-A/B primer pool. TCRdb ran MiXCR on the multiplex PCR reads and lists one entry per CDR3 protein. In the table there are a few thousand distinct CDR3 sequences, roughly half of which are singletons. Sequenced material: blood. This receptor was taken from a human donor with a solid tumor.

CDR3 sequence reads: CSASRAGQGYEQYF. The CDR3 DNA follows: TGCAGTGCTAGCCGGGCAGGGCAAGGCTACGAGCAGTACTTC. The chain carries TRBV20-1 and TRBJ2-7; D is perhaps TRBD1 (5 bases). Germline CDR1 DFQATT, CDR2 SNEGSKA (reference sequence). Trimming left V 3 bases short and J 3 bases short, with 15 bases between. CDR3 size: 14 residues.